This T cell receptor (beta chain) comes out of a study of blood T cell repertoires in COVID-19. Whole-study context: Whether acute or convalescent, the COVID-19 samples came from the United States, Italy and Spain.

Data came from immunoSEQ multiplex PCR; TCRdb stores just in-frame clones and leaves some out. The sample has 150,000 to 200,000 clones; 80% to 90% are singletons. CDR3 size: 12 residues. Germline assignment: CDR1 SGHTA and CDR2 FQGNSA. V was clipped by 6 bases and J by 7 bases, with 10 bases between them. The sample taken for sequencing was peripheral blood. The sequence derives from a man in his fifties or sixties with acute or convalescent COVID-19. This sequence joins TRBV7-2 and TRBJ2-1; D possibly corresponds to TRBD2 (7 bases). CDR3 sequence: CASRRGGNEQFF. The CDR3 DNA follows: TGTGCCAGCAGAAGGGGGGGAAATGAGCAGTTCTTC.